This T cell receptor beta chain was captured by sequencing in a study of blood T cell repertoires in COVID-19. Original methodology: Nucleated cell counts were estimated from reference gene primer amplification. Libraries were prepared by immunoSEQ multiplex PCR; TCRdb keeps only in-frame clonotypes and omits some of them. The V and J calls and clone size were taken over from that table, and D and trimming were inferred from the DNA. The repertoire holds a few hundred thousand clones, with about 91% as singletons. Cohort 3 donors were reported recovered after two negative PCRs, clearance, or symptom resolution. There are a few counts of this clone. CDR1 is MNHEY, CDR2 SVGAGI, per germline. The CDR3 has 15 amino acids. V lost 6 bases, J lost 5 bases, and 20 bases lay in between.

The sequenced sample was PBMCs or T cells enriched from blood (not recorded which). The chain couples TRBV6-5 to TRBJ2-7; TRBD2 is a possible D gene (5 bases). The sequence was collected from a woman aged 35 to 49 who had recovered from COVID-19. CDR3 in DNA: TGTGCCAGCAGCCAGATGGCGAGGGAGAAGCACGAGCAGTACTTC. The encoded protein is CASSQMAREKHEQYF.